This entry features one T cell receptor (beta chain) sequence. Clones were sequenced by immunoSEQ multiplex PCR, and TCRdb holds only the in-frame ones, with some missing. The sample includes 100,000 to 150,000 clones, over 65% of them seen just once. The data were obtained in a study of identifying expanded T cells in peripheral blood. J lost 0 bases, V lost 0 bases, and 7 bases had no gene match. CDR1 and CDR2 (germline): GTSNPN, SVGIG (reference sequence). This CDR3 spans 17 amino acids. The chain recombines TRBV30 with TRBJ2-5; 10 bases are a match to TRBD1. The sequence derives from a person between 18 and 75 years old in good health. The sequenced material came from blood. The CDR3 protein is CAWSVGTGVYYQETQYF. As DNA, the CDR3 is TGTGCCTGGAGTGTAGGGACAGGGGTTTATTACCAAGAGACCCAGTACTTC.